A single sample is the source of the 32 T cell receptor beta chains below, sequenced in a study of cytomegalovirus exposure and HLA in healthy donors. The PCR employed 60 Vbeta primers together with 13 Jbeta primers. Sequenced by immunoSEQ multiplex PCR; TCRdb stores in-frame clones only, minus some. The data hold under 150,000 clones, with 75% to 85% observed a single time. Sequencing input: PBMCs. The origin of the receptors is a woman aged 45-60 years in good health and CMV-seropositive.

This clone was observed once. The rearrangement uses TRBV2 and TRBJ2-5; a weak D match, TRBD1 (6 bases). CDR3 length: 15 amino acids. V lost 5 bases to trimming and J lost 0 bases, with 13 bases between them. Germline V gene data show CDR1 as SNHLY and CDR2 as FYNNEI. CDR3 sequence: CASSSQGLHQETQYF. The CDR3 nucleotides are TGTGCCAGCAGTTCACAGGGCCTGCACCAAGAGACCCAGTACTTC.

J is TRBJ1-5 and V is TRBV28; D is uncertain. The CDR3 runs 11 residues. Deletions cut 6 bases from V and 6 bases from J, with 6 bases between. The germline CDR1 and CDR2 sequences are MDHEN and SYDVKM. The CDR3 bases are TGTGCCAGCAGCCCCAGTCAGCCCCAGCATTTT. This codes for CASSPSQPQHF. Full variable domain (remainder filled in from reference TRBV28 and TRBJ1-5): DVKVTQSSRYLVKRTGEKVFLECVQDMDHENMFWYRQDPGLGLRLIYFSYDVKMKEKGDIPEGYSVSREKKERFSLILESASTNQTSMYLCASSPSQPQHFGDGTRLSIL.

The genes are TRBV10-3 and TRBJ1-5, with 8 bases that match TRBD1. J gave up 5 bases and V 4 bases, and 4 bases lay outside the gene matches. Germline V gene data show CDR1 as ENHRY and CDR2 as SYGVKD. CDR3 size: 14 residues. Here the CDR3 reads CAISGQGRDQPQHF. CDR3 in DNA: TGTGCCATCAGTGGACAGGGGAGAGATCAGCCCCAGCATTTT.

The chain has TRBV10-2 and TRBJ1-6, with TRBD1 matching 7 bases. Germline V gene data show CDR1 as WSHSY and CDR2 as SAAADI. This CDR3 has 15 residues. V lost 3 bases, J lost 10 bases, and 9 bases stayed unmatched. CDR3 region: CASSDPRGKLSPLHF. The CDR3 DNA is TGCGCCAGCAGTGACCCCAGGGGGAAGTTATCACCCCTCCACTTT.

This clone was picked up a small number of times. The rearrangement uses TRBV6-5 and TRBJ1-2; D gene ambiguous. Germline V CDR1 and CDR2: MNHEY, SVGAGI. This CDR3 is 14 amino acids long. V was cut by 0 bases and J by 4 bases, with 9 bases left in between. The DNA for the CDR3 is TGTGCCAGCAGTTACTCCGGCGGGCTCTATGGCTACACCTTC. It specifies CASSYSGGLYGYTF.

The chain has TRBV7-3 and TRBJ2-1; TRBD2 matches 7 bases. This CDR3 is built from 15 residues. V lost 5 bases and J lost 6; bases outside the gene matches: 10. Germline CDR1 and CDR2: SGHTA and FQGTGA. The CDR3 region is CASSPPGTTLNEQFF. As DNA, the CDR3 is TGTGCCAGCAGCCCTCCCGGGACTACACTCAATGAGCAGTTCTTC. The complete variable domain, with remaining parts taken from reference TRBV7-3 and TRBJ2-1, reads GAGVSQTPSNKVTEKGKYVELRCDPISGHTALYWYRQSLGQGPEFLIYFQGTGAADDSGLPNDRFFAVRPEGSVSTLKIQRTERGDSAVYLCASSPPGTTLNEQFFGPGTRLTVL.

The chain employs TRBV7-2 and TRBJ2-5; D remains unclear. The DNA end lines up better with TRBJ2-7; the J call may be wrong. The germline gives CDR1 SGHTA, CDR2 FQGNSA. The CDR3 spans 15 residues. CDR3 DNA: TGTGCCAGCAGCCCGTACTGGGCCAAACCATACGAGCAGTACTTC. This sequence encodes CASSPYWAKPYEQYF.

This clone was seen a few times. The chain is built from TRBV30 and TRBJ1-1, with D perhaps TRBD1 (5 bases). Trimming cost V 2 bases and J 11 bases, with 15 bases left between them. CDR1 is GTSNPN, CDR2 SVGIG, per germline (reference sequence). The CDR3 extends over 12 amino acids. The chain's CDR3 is CAWSTTRGGAFF. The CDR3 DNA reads TGTGCCTGGAGTACGACAAGGGGTGGGGCTTTCTTT.

Written as DNA, the CDR3 is TGTGCCAGTAGTATAGGGAACAGGGAAATGGATGGAGGCTACACCTTC. The encoded protein is CASSIGNREMDGGYTF. V is TRBV19 and J is TRBJ1-2; possibly TRBD1 for D (6 bases). This CDR3 is 16 amino acids long. Germline V gives CDR1 LNHDA, CDR2 SQIVND (reference sequence). Between the trimmed V and J ends, which lost 1 base and 8 bases, there was a span of 20 bases.

CDR3 in amino acids: CASRRDWGTDTQYF. The CDR3, as DNA: TGTGCCAGCAGAAGGGACTGGGGAACAGATACGCAGTATTTT. V gene TRBV6-5 combines with J gene TRBJ2-3; D is perhaps TRBD2 (6 bases). Trimming cost V 6 bases and J 3 bases, with 13 bases left between them. The CDR3 runs to 14 residues. The germline CDR1 and CDR2 sequences are MNHEY and SVGAGI.

CDR3 loop: CASSPQGSSWDSPLHF. In DNA form, the CDR3 reads TGTGCCAGCAGCCCACAGGGGTCGAGTTGGGATTCACCCCTCCACTTT. This chain joins TRBV28 and TRBJ1-6; 7 bases align to TRBD1. The length of the CDR3 is 16 residues. CDR1 is MDHEN, CDR2 SYDVKM, per germline. V lost 6 bases to trimming and J lost 8 bases; unmatched junction nucleotides: 13.

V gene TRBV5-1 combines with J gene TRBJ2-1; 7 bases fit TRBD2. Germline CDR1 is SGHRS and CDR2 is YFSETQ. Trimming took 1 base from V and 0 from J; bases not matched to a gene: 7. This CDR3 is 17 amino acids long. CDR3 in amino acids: CASSLFPRTSSYNEQFF. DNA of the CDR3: TGCGCCAGCAGCTTGTTCCCTCGGACTAGCTCCTACAATGAGCAGTTCTTC.

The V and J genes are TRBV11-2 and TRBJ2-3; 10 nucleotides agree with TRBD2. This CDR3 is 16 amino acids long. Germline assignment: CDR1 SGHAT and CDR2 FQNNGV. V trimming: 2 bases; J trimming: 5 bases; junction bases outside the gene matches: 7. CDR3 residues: CASSLPLAGVRDTQYF. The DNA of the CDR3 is TGTGCCAGCAGCTTACCCCTAGCGGGAGTTAGAGATACGCAGTATTTT.

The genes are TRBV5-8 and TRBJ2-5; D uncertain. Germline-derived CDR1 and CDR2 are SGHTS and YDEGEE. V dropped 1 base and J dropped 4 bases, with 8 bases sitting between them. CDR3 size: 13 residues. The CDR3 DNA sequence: TGTGCCAGCAGCTTGAGCGAGCGAGAGACCCAGTACTTC. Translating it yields CASSLSERETQYF. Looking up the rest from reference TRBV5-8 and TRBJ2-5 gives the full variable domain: EAGVTQSPTHLIKTRGQQATLRCSPISGHTSVYWYQQALGLGLQFLLWYDEGEERNRGNFPPRFSGRQFPNYSSELNVNALELEDSALYLCASSLSERETQYFGPGTRLLVL.

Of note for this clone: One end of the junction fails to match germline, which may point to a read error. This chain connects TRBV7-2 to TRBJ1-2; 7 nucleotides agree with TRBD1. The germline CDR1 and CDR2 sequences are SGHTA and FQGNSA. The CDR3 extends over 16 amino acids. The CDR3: CASSLAPGTVVYGYTF. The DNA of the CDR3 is TGTGCCAGCAGCCTAGCTCCAGGGACAGTTGTTTATGGCTACACCTTC. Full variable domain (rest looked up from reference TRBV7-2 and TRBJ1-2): GAGVSQSPSNKVTEKGKDVELRCDPISGHTALYWYRQSLGQGLEFLIYFQGNSAPDKSGLPSDRFSAERTGGSVSTLTIQRTQQEDSAVYLCASSLAPGTVVYGYTFGSGTRLTVV.

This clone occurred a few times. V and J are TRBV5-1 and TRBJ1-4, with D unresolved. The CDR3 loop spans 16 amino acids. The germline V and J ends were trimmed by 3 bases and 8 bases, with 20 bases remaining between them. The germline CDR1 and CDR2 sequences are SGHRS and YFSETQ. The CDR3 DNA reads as TGCGCCAGCAGCTCGGTCGCGGCGGGCTCGGGCGAAAAACTGTTTTTT. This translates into CASSSVAAGSGEKLFF.

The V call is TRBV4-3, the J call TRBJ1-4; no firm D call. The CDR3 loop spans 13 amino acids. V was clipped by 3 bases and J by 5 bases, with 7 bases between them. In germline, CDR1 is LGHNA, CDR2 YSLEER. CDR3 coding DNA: TGCGCCAGCAGCCAGAGGGCAAATGAAAAACTGTTTTTT. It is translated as CASSQRANEKLFF.

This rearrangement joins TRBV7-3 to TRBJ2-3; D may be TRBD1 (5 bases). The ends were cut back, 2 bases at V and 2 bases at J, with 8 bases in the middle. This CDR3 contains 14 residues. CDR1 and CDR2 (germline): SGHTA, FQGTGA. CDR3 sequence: CASSLGAHTDTQYF. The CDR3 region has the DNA TGTGCCAGCAGCTTAGGGGCTCACACAGATACGCAGTATTTT.

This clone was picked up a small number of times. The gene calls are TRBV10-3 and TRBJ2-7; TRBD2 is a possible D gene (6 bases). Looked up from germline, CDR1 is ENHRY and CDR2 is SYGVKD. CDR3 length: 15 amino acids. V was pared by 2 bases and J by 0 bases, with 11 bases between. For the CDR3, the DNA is TGTGCCATCAGTGAGGGTGCGGGACGCTCCTACGAGCAGTACTTC. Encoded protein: CAISEGAGRSYEQYF.

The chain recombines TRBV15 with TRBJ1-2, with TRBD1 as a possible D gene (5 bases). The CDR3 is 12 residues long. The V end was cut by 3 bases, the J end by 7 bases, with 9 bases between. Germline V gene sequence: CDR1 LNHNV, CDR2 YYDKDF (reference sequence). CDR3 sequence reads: CATSSDGGGYTF. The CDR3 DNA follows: TGTGCCACCAGCAGTGACGGGGGTGGCTACACCTTC. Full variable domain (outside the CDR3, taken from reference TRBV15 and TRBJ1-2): DAMVIQNPRYQVTQFGKPVTLSCSQTLNHNVMYWYQQKSSQAPKLLFHYYDKDFNNEADTPDNFQSRRPNTSFCFLDIRSPGLGDTAMYLCATSSDGGGYTFGSGTRLTVV.

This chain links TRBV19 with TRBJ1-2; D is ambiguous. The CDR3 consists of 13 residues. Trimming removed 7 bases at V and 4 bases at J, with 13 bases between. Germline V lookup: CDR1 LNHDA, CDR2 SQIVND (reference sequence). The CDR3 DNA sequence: TGTGCCAGTACCTCTCCGGAGGCCTATGGCTACACCTTC. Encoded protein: CASTSPEAYGYTF.

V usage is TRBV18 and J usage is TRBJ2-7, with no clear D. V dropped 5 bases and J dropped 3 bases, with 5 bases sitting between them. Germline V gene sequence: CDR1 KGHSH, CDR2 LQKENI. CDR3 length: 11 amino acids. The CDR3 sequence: CASSTGYEQYF. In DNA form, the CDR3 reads TGTGCCAGCTCAACGGGCTACGAGCAGTACTTC.

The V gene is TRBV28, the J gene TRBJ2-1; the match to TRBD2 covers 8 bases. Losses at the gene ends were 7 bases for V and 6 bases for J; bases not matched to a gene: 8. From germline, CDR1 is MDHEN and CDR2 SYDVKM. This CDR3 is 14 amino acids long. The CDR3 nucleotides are TGTGCCAGCAAAACAAGCGGGAGAAGCAATGAGCAGTTCTTC. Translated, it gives CASKTSGRSNEQFF.

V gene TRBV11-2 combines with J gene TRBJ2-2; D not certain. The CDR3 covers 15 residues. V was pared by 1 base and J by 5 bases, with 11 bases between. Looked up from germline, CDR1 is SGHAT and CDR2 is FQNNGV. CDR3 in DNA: TGTGCCAGCAGCTTAGGCCTGCCCAGAACCGGGGAGCTGTTTTTT. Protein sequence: CASSLGLPRTGELFF. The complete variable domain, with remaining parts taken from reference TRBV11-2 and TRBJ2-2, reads EAGVAQSPRYKIIEKRQSVAFWCNPISGHATLYWYQQILGQGPKLLIQFQNNGVVDDSQLPKDRFSAERLKGVDSTLKIQPAKLEDSAVYLCASSLGLPRTGELFFGEGSRLTVL.

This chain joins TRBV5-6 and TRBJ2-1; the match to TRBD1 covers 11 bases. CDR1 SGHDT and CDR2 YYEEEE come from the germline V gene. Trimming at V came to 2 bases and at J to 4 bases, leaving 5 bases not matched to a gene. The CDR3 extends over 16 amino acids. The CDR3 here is CASSLTGTGGYNEQFF. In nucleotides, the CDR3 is TGTGCCAGCAGCTTAACCGGGACAGGGGGATACAATGAGCAGTTCTTC.

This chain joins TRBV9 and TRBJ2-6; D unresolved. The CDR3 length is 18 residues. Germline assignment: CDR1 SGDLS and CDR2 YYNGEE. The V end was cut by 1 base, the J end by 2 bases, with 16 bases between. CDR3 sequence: CASSVSLSGVTGANVLTF. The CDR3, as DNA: TGTGCCAGCAGCGTAAGTTTATCCGGAGTAACTGGGGCCAACGTCCTGACTTTC.

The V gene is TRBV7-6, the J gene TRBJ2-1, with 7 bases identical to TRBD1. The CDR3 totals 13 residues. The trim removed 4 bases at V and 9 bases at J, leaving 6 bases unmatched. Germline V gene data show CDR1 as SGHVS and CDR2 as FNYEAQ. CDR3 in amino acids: CASSSDREGEQFF. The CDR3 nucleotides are TGTGCCAGCAGCTCAGACAGGGAAGGTGAGCAGTTCTTC.

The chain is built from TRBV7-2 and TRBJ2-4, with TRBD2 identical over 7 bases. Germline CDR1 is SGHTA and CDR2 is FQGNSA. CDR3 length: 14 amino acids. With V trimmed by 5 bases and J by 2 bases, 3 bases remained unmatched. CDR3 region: CASSLGGTKNIQYF. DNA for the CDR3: TGTGCCAGCAGCCTCGGGGGGACCAAAAACATTCAGTACTTC.

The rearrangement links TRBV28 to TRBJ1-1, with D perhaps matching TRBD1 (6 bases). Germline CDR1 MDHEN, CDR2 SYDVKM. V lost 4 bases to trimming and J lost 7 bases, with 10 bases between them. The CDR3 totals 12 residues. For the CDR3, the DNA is TGTGCCAGCAGTTCACAGGGAGTTGAAGCTTTCTTT. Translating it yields CASSSQGVEAFF.

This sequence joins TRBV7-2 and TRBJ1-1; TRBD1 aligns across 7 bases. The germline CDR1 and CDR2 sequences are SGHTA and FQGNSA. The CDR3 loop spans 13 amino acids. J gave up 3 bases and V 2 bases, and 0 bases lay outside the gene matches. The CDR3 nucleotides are TGTGCCAGCAGCTTACAGGGGGACACTGAAGCTTTCTTT. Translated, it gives CASSLQGDTEAFF.

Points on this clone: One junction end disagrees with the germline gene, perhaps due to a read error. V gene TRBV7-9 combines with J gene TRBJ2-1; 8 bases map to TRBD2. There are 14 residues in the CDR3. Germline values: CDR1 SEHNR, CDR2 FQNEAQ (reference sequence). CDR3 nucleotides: TGTTCCAGCAGCCTACCTTCGGGGGGGGATGAGCAGTTCTTC. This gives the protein CSSSLPSGGDEQFF.

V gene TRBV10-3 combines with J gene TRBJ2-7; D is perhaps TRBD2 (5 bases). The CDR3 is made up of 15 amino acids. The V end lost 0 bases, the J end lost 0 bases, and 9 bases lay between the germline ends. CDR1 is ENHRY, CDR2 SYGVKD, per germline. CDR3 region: CAISESTEGSYEQYF. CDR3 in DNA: TGTGCCATCAGTGAGTCAACAGAGGGCTCCTACGAGCAGTACTTC.